These 22 T cell receptor beta chains came from one sample sequenced in a study of siplizumab effects on memory and regulatory T cells. Clones were sequenced by immunoSEQ multiplex PCR, and TCRdb holds only the in-frame ones, with some missing. The profile shows about 100,000 clones, around 92% of them singletons. Sequencing input: CD4+ T cells sorted from blood. These receptors came from a human donor in good health.

This chain joins TRBV5-1 and TRBJ1-2; 7 positions agree with TRBD1. With V trimmed by 2 bases and J by 5 bases, 9 bases remained unmatched. The CDR3 has 15 residues. The germline V gene encodes CDR1 SGHRS and CDR2 YFSETQ. DNA of the CDR3: TGCGCCAGCAGCTTTACAGGGGAGTTGGGTTATGGCTACACCTTC. It translates to CASSFTGELGYGYTF.

The chain recombines TRBV5-6 with TRBJ1-2; 8 nucleotides agree with TRBD1. CDR3 length: 15 residues. V shed 0 bases, J shed 4 bases, and the junction held 5 bases outside the gene matches. The V gene's germline CDR1 is SGHDT and CDR2 YYEEEE. The CDR3 sequence is CASSLGGTGLYGYTF. CDR3 in DNA: TGTGCCAGCAGCTTGGGGGGGACAGGTCTCTATGGCTACACCTTC.

This chain uses TRBV5-4 with TRBJ2-3; D call uncertain. Germline CDR1 and CDR2: SGHNT and YYREEE (reference sequence). The ends were cut back, 4 bases at V and 0 bases at J, with 12 bases in the middle. CDR3 length: 15 residues. The CDR3 sequence: CASSPVQSSTDTQYF. The CDR3 nucleotides read TGTGCCAGCAGCCCGGTTCAGTCTAGCACAGATACGCAGTATTTT. Looking up the rest from reference TRBV5-4 and TRBJ2-3 gives the full variable domain: ETGVTQSPTHLIKTRGQQVTLRCSSQSGHNTVSWYQQALGQGPQFIFQYYREEENGRGNFPPRFSGLQFPNYSSELNVNALELDDSALYLCASSPVQSSTDTQYFGPGTRLTVL.

The chain carries TRBV6-1 and TRBJ2-1, with TRBD2 matching 7 bases. The germline CDR1 and CDR2 sequences are MNHNS and SASEGT. This CDR3 comprises 11 residues. Unmatched junction bases numbered 3, after V lost 1 base and J lost 15 bases. CDR3 residues: CASSEGGLLFF. The CDR3, as DNA: TGTGCCAGCAGTGAAGGGGGACTACTGTTCTTC.

This sequence joins TRBV19 and TRBJ2-5; no reliable D call. Germline V gene lookup returns CDR1 LNHDA and CDR2 SQIVND (reference sequence). Trimming removed 8 bases at V and 0 bases at J, with 7 bases between. The CDR3 covers 12 residues. CDR3 bases: TGTGCCAGTGGGCGGCACCAAGAGACCCAGTACTTC. Protein: CASGRHQETQYF.

The chain links TRBV29-1 to TRBJ1-2; possibly TRBD1 for D (5 bases). Germline V lookup: CDR1 SQVTM, CDR2 ANQGSEA. Between the trimmed V and J ends, which lost 6 bases and 7 bases, there was a span of 12 bases. This CDR3 comprises 11 residues. The CDR3 is CSVGRVAGYTF. The CDR3 region has the DNA TGCAGCGTGGGCAGGGTGGCTGGCTACACCTTC.

CDR3: CASSLEPNTEAFF. The CDR3 coding sequence is TGTGCCAGCAGCCTCGAGCCGAACACTGAAGCTTTCTTT. The V gene is TRBV5-6, the J gene TRBJ1-1, with D unresolved. Germline CDR1 SGHDT, CDR2 YYEEEE. The CDR3 is made up of 13 amino acids. V dropped 4 bases and J dropped 1 base, with 8 bases sitting between them.

The V gene is TRBV28, the J gene TRBJ2-3; 8 bases map to TRBD2. The V segment lost 6 bases and the J segment 4 bases; nucleotides outside the gene matches: 6. Germline-derived CDR1 and CDR2 are MDHEN and SYDVKM. The CDR3 spans 14 residues. The DNA for the CDR3 is TGTGCCAGCAGCGGGACTAGGAAATCAGATACGCAGTATTTT. This translates into CASSGTRKSDTQYF.

The chain links TRBV18 to TRBJ1-2, with 7 bases matching TRBD1. This CDR3 spans 17 amino acids. Germline V gives CDR1 KGHSH, CDR2 LQKENI. The V and J ends lost 3 bases and 5 bases, in that order; junction bases with no gene match: 15. The CDR3 reads CASSPQTPGTDPYGYTF. The DNA of the CDR3 is TGTGCCAGCTCACCTCAAACGCCCGGGACAGACCCATATGGCTACACCTTC.

V usage is TRBV10-1 and J usage is TRBJ1-1; perhaps TRBD1 as D (6 bases). This CDR3 region has 14 residues. CDR1 and CDR2 (germline): WNHNN, SYGVQD (reference sequence). Trimming left V 7 bases short and J 4 bases short, with 16 bases between. The CDR3: CASTGDTLSTEAFF. CDR3 DNA: TGCGCCAGCACCGGGGACACTCTGAGCACTGAAGCTTTCTTT.

The chain carries TRBV19 and TRBJ2-5; 12 bases line up with TRBD2. Germline CDR1 reads LNHDA; CDR2 reads SQIVND (reference sequence). Trimming removed 3 bases from V and 3 bases from J; junction bases left unmatched: 20. The CDR3 runs to 21 residues. CDR3 sequence: CASSIPKLAGGLPIFEETQYF. The CDR3 nucleotides are TGTGCCAGTAGTATCCCTAAACTAGCGGGGGGCCTCCCCATTTTTGAAGAGACCCAGTACTTC.

V usage is TRBV27 and J usage is TRBJ1-2, with TRBD1 matching over 9 bases. Germline V CDR1 and CDR2: MNHEY, SMNVEV (reference sequence). V lost 5 bases and J lost 5; bases outside the gene matches: 6. The CDR3 is made up of 14 amino acids. This chain's CDR3 is CASSAGTGIYGYTF. CDR3 DNA: TGTGCCAGCAGTGCGGGGACAGGGATTTATGGCTACACCTTC.

This chain uses TRBV19 with TRBJ1-2; a possible D gene is TRBD1 (5 bases). This CDR3 contains 13 residues. Germline V gene data show CDR1 as LNHDA and CDR2 as SQIVND (reference sequence). The V end lost 9 bases, the J end lost 3 bases, and 14 bases lay between the germline ends. The CDR3 nucleotides are TGTGCCAGCTGGACAAGCGGGTACTATGGCTACACCTTC. Its protein is CASWTSGYYGYTF.

This sequence joins TRBV7-2 and TRBJ2-5; no reliable D call. Trimming pared 0 bases from V and 2 bases from J, leaving 13 bases between. This CDR3 has 16 residues. Germline CDR1 SGHTA, CDR2 FQGNSA. The CDR3 bases are TGTGCCAGCAGCTTAGCGTACGGGTTTTATCAAGAGACCCAGTACTTC. Amino acids: CASSLAYGFYQETQYF.

This chain links TRBV5-1 with TRBJ2-2, with 7 bases fitting TRBD1. CDR1 and CDR2 from the germline V gene are SGHRS and YFSETQ. The V and J ends lost 0 bases and 1 base, in that order; junction bases with no gene match: 0. This CDR3 has 15 amino acids. The CDR3 spells CASSLGQGNTGELFF. CDR3 in DNA: TGCGCCAGCAGCTTGGGACAGGGGAACACCGGGGAGCTGTTTTTT. Based on the CDR3 plus reference TRBV5-1 and TRBJ2-2, the full variable domain is KAGVTQTPRYLIKTRGQQVTLSCSPISGHRSVSWYQQTPGQGLQFLFEYFSETQRNKGNFPGRFSGRQFSNSRSEMNVSTLELGDSALYLCASSLGQGNTGELFFGEGSRLTVL.

The chain couples TRBV7-3 to TRBJ2-7; no clear D gene. Looked up from germline, CDR1 is SGHTA and CDR2 is FQGTGA. Trimming removed 1 base at V and 0 bases at J, with 10 bases between. This CDR3 comprises 15 residues. DNA of the CDR3: TGTGCCAGCAGCTTAAGGGCAGGCACCTCCTACGAGCAGTACTTC. Translating it yields CASSLRAGTSYEQYF.

This clone was detected once. V is TRBV4-1 and J is TRBJ2-3, with 9 bases that match TRBD1. The trim removed 2 bases at V and 3 bases at J, leaving 15 bases unmatched. Germline V gene sequence: CDR1 MGHRA, CDR2 YSYEKL. The CDR3 has 19 amino acids. The CDR3 DNA follows: TGCGCCAGCAGCCAACCGGCTCCTTTCGGACAGGGGAGTACAGATACGCAGTATTTT. This gives the protein CASSQPAPFGQGSTDTQYF.

This clone occurred once. The rearrangement uses TRBV7-2 and TRBJ2-7; the D is unclear. There are 13 residues in the CDR3. Germline CDR1 and CDR2: SGHTA and FQGNSA. The V end lost 5 bases, the J end lost 3 bases, and 11 bases lay between the germline ends. CDR3 sequence: CASSPRRSYEQYF. The CDR3 region has the DNA TGTGCCAGCAGCCCCCGTCGCAGCTACGAGCAGTACTTC. The full variable domain, its missing parts supplied by reference TRBV7-2 and TRBJ2-7, is GAGVSQSPSNKVTEKGKDVELRCDPISGHTALYWYRQSLGQGLEFLIYFQGNSAPDKSGLPSDRFSAERTGGSVSTLTIQRTQQEDSAVYLCASSPRRSYEQYFGPGTRLTVT.

V gene TRBV18 combines with J gene TRBJ2-7, with D possibly matching TRBD2 (6 bases). The CDR3 runs to 14 residues. The germline V gene encodes CDR1 KGHSH and CDR2 LQKENI. V lost 5 bases to trimming and J lost 3 bases, with 14 bases between them. This CDR3 reads CASSGGNNYYEQYF. The CDR3 DNA reads TGTGCCAGCTCAGGGGGGAACAACTACTACGAGCAGTACTTC. Variable domain in full (rest from reference TRBV18 and TRBJ2-7): NAGVMQNPRHLVRRRGQEARLRCSPMKGHSHVYWYRQLPEEGLKFMVYLQKENIIDESGMPKERFSAEFPKEGPSILRIQQVVRGDSAAYFCASSGGNNYYEQYFGPGTRLTVT.

The chain uses TRBV5-4 and TRBJ1-1, with 12 bases fitting TRBD1. The CDR3 sequence is 17 residues long. V dropped 2 bases and J dropped 4; count of bases not matched to a gene: 9. The germline V gene encodes CDR1 SGHNT and CDR2 YYREEE (reference sequence). The CDR3 here is CASSLPGQGAPTTEAFF. CDR3 nucleotide sequence: TGTGCCAGCAGCTTACCGGGACAGGGGGCGCCGACCACTGAAGCTTTCTTT.

The chain recombines TRBV7-2 with TRBJ2-7; tentatively, D is TRBD1 or TRBD2 (5 bases each). V was shortened by 7 bases and J by 7 bases, with 20 bases between the two germline ends. Germline lookup yields CDR1 SGHTA and CDR2 FQGNSA. This CDR3 comprises 14 residues. The chain's CDR3 is CASTTGPHFEEQYF. The DNA for the CDR3 is TGTGCCAGCACCACGGGACCGCACTTCGAAGAGCAGTACTTC.

The chain employs TRBV9 and TRBJ2-6, with D uncertain. The CDR3 consists of 15 residues. V was pared by 4 bases and J by 0 bases, with 8 bases between. Germline assignment: CDR1 SGDLS and CDR2 YYNGEE. As DNA, the CDR3 is TGTGCCAGCAGCAAGATACCCTCTGGGGCCAACGTCCTGACTTTC. This codes for CASSKIPSGANVLTF. Full variable domain (missing parts from reference TRBV9 and TRBJ2-6): DSGVTQTPKHLITATGQRVTLRCSPRSGDLSVYWYQQSLDQGLQFLIQYYNGEERAKGNILERFSAQQFPDLHSELNLSSLELGDSALYFCASSKIPSGANVLTFGAGSRLTVL.